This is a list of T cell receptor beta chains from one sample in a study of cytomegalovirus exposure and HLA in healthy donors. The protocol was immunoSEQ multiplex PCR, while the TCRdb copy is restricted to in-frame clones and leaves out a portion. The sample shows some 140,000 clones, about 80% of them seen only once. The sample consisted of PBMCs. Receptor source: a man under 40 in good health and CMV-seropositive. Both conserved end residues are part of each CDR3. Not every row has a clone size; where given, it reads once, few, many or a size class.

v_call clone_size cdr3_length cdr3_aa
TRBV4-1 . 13 CASSPRWGNEQYF
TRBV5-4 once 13 CASSFDRQETQYF
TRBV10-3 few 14 CAISADRMNTEAFF
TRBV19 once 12 CASTTGIAEAFF
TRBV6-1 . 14 CASSPGTGNYGYTF
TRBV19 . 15 CASSPIRDRTYEQYF
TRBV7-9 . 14 CASSLLQGGYEQYF
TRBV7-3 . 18 CASSLRGLAEKSTDTQYF
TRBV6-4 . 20 CASSESVTRHLATGNNEQFF
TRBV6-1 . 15 CASSPGTSGYNEQFF
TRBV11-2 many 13 CASSLNGYQPQHF
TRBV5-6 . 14 CASSRDRGVYEQYF
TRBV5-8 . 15 CASSLGRVSRETQYF
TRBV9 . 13 CASSVIAEDTQYF
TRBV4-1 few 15 CASSLDRGLGDGYTF
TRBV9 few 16 CASSVAEDSSFGEQFF
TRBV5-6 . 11 CASSFREVLHF
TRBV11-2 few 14 CASSLGDTLYEQYF
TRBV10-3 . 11 CAISDREKLFF
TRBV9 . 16 CASSVDGAGGPVEQFF
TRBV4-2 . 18 CASSRQVGGTTMNTEAFF
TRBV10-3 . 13 CAIKGQGAYEQYF
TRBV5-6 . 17 CASSSTRTGASNQPQHF
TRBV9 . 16 CASSDGPPGTYNEQFF
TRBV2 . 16 CASSGPDGTDNQPQHF
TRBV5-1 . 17 CASSLNTGGPSYNEQFF
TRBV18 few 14 CASSPYDKYNEQFF
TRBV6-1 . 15 CASSLGGSGANVLTF
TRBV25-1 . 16 CASSDPDRALGNTIYF
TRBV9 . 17 CASSVEFKGGSTGELFF
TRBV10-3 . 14 CAIRPQGRDDGYTF
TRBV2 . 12 CASTVSGETQYF
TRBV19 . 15 CASRTKQQEFYGYTF
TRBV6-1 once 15 CASRKDRGSGNTIYF
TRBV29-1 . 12 CSVRQGDWKLFF
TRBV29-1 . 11 CSVGQGGEQYF
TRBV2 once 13 CASSWRAGYEQYF
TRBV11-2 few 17 CASSLPTDREFTDTQYF
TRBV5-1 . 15 CASSGGANPNYGYTF
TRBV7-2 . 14 CASSLVGLAGLQYF
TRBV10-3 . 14 CAHRKEDGFYEQYF
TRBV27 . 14 CASSWGGADYEQYF
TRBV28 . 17 CASSLMQAPFANYGYTF
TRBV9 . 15 CASSKGQGLVYGYTF
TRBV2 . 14 CASRYRVDGDEQYF
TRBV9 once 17 CASSLLSGAGVNNEQFF
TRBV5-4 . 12 CASSLFGDQAFF